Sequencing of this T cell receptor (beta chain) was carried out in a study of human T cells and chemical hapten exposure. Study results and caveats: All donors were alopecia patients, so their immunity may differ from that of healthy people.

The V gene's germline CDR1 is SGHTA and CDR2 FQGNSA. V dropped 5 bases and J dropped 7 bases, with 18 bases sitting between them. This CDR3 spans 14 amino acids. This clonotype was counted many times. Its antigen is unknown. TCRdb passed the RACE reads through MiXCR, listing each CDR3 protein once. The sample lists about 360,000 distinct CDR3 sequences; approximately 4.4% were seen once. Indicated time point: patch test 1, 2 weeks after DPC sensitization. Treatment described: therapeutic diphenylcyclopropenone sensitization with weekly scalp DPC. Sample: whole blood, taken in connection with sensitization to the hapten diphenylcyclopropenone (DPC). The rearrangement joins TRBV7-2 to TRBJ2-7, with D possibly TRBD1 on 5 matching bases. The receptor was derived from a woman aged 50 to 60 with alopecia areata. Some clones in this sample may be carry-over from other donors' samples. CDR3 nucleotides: TGTGCCAGCAGCGACAGAGTTAGTTTTATAGAGCAGTACTTC. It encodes CASSDRVSFIEQYF.